These 20 T cell receptor beta chains were all obtained from the same sample, sequenced in a study of T cell changes during pregnancy in multiple sclerosis. Sequenced by immunoSEQ multiplex PCR; TCRdb stores in-frame clones only, minus some. The table lists over 10,000 clones, about nine tenths of them singletons, with over 7% in the top ten. Sequenced here: CD8+ T cells from peripheral blood mononuclear cells, sampled in the second trimester of pregnancy. These receptors all stem from a female donor in good health, enrolled as a control in a pregnancy study.

The CDR3 protein is CASSEYGRAVYNEQFF. The CDR3 nucleotides are TGTGCCAGCAGTGAGTACGGGAGGGCCGTCTACAATGAGCAGTTCTTC. The chain links TRBV6-1 to TRBJ2-1; 8 nucleotides match TRBD2. Germline values: CDR1 MNHNS, CDR2 SASEGT. Trimming cost V 3 bases and J 3 bases; bases outside gene matches: 7. The CDR3 contains 16 residues.

The rearrangement uses TRBV4-2 and TRBJ1-2, with D maybe TRBD1 (6 bases). In germline, CDR1 is LGHNA, CDR2 YNFKEQ. Trimming left V 3 bases short and J 3 bases short, with 20 bases between. The CDR3 runs 17 residues. CDR3 DNA sequence: TGTGCCAGCAGCCATTCCGCCGGCGGGGGGCGTGACTATGGCTACACCTTC. It encodes CASSHSAGGGRDYGYTF.

V usage is TRBV6-5 and J usage is TRBJ2-7, with D possibly TRBD2 on 5 matching bases. Germline V gives CDR1 MNHEY, CDR2 SVGAGI. The CDR3 length is 12 residues. Trimming pared 2 bases from V and 7 bases from J, leaving 9 bases between. The CDR3 reads CASSYRPGEQYF. CDR3 nucleotides: TGTGCCAGCAGTTACCGCCCGGGGGAGCAGTACTTC.

In this sample, this clone turned up a few times. The chain employs TRBV29-1 and TRBJ1-1, with 8 bases fitting TRBD1. Looked up from germline, CDR1 is SQVTM and CDR2 is ANQGSEA. J lost 3 bases, V lost 6 bases, and 6 bases had no gene match. This CDR3 region has 13 residues. Here the CDR3 reads CSVDRQGHTEAFF. The CDR3 DNA is TGCAGCGTCGACCGACAGGGGCACACTGAAGCTTTCTTT.

The count of this clone is one. The chain employs TRBV11-3 and TRBJ2-3; D remains unclear. This CDR3 is 14 amino acids long. The germline gives CDR1 SGHNT, CDR2 YENEEA. The ends were cut back, 3 bases at V and 4 bases at J, with 11 bases in the middle. CDR3 DNA: TGTGCCAGCAGCTTTACCCGACTGTCAGATACGCAGTATTTT. This sequence encodes CASSFTRLSDTQYF.

This clone came up once. The V call is TRBV13, the J call TRBJ2-7; 9 nucleotides line up with TRBD2. The trim removed 3 bases at V and 2 bases at J, leaving 5 bases unmatched. The CDR3 is 15 amino acids. CDR1 is PRHDT and CDR2 is FYEKMQ in the germline V gene (reference sequence). The CDR3 bases are TGTGCCAGCAGCTTTGAGACTAGCGGACCCTACGAGCAGTACTTC. It yields the protein CASSFETSGPYEQYF.

The genes are TRBV5-8 and TRBJ2-3, with D unresolved. Germline V gives CDR1 SGHTS, CDR2 YDEGEE. The CDR3 sequence is 13 residues long. Trimming stripped 0 bases from V and 6 bases from J, with 8 bases between. The CDR3 loop is CASSLALSDTQYF. For the CDR3, the DNA is TGTGCCAGCAGCTTGGCCCTCTCTGATACGCAGTATTTT.

This chain joins TRBV7-9 and TRBJ2-3; D perhaps matches TRBD2 (5 bases). The CDR3 has 16 amino acids. Trimming shortened V by 5 bases and J by 1 base, and 16 bases separated the two germline ends. CDR1 is SEHNR, CDR2 FQNEAQ, per germline (reference sequence). This CDR3 is CASSQPTSWGTDTQYF. CDR3 DNA sequence: TGTGCCAGCAGCCAACCCACTAGTTGGGGCACAGATACGCAGTATTTT. The full variable domain, rest sourced from reference TRBV7-9 and TRBJ2-3, is DTGVSQNPRHKITKRGQNVTFRCDPISEHNRLYWYRQTLGQGPEFLTYFQNEAQLEKSRLLSDRFSAERPKGSFSTLEIQRTEQGDSAMYLCASSQPTSWGTDTQYFGPGTRLTVL.

This sequence joins TRBV7-6 and TRBJ2-5; 13 positions match TRBD2. The germline V gene has CDR1 SGHVS and CDR2 FNYEAQ. V lost 5 bases to trimming and J lost 3 bases; unmatched junction nucleotides: 12. CDR3 length: 18 residues. CDR3: CASSANPGTSGIEETQYF. The DNA for the CDR3 is TGTGCCAGCAGCGCAAACCCCGGGACTAGCGGGATTGAAGAGACCCAGTACTTC. The entire variable domain, with the rest obtained from reference TRBV7-6 and TRBJ2-5, is as follows: GAGVSQSPRYKVTKRGQDVALRCDPISGHVSLYWYRQALGQGPEFLTYFNYEAQQDKSGLPNDRFSAERPEGSISTLTIQRTEQRDSAMYRCASSANPGTSGIEETQYFGPGTRLLVL.

The chain recombines TRBV4-3 with TRBJ2-1; 9 nucleotides agree with TRBD2. The CDR3 is 18 residues long. With V trimmed by 0 bases and J by 5 bases, 11 bases remained unmatched. Germline CDR1 and CDR2: LGHNA and YSLEER. The CDR3 is CASSQEGAGGREHNEQFF. CDR3 nucleotide sequence: TGCGCCAGCAGCCAAGAGGGGGCGGGGGGGCGGGAGCACAATGAGCAGTTCTTC.

This chain uses TRBV21-1 with TRBJ2-1; TRBD2 is the table's D call, not checked against the DNA. TRBV21-1 constitutes a pseudogene. CDR3 size: 15 residues. The CDR3 sequence: CASSPKGIPVAEQFF. CDR3 DNA sequence: TGTGCCAGCAGCCCAAAAGGTATCCCAGTAGCGGAGCAGTTCTTC.

The chain is built from TRBV4-2 and TRBJ2-3, with 16 positions matching TRBD2. V lost 4 bases, J lost 2 bases, and 3 bases stayed unmatched. CDR1 and CDR2 from the germline V gene are LGHNA and YNFKEQ. CDR3 length: 17 residues. CDR3 sequence: CASSPGLAGGPTDTQYF. The DNA for the CDR3 is TGTGCCAGCAGCCCGGGACTAGCGGGAGGGCCCACAGATACGCAGTATTTT.

The rearrangement links TRBV25-1 to TRBJ2-6, with no clear D. CDR3 length: 13 amino acids. Germline lookup yields CDR1 MGHDK and CDR2 SYGVNS. Trimming took 5 bases from V and 3 from J, leaving 5 bases between them. The CDR3 bases are TGTGCCAGCAGTTCTCTTGGGGCCAACGTCCTGACTTTC. Translated: CASSSLGANVLTF.

The CDR3 sequence is CASSQDSGSYNEQFF. CDR3 nucleotides: TGCGCCAGCAGCCAAGATTCCGGGTCATACAATGAGCAGTTCTTC. This sequence joins TRBV4-1 and TRBJ2-1; D not resolved. CDR3 length equals 15 residues. The V and J ends lost 0 bases and 4 bases respectively, with 10 bases between them. Germline CDR1 and CDR2: MGHRA and YSYEKL.

The chain employs TRBV5-1 and TRBJ2-5, with 7 bases identical to TRBD2. Looked up from germline, CDR1 is SGHRS and CDR2 is YFSETQ. There are 15 residues in the CDR3. With V trimmed by 3 bases and J by 5 bases, 10 bases remained unmatched. The CDR3: CASSWEAGKGETQYF. The CDR3 region has the DNA TGCGCCAGCAGCTGGGAAGCGGGAAAAGGGGAGACCCAGTACTTC.

The chain carries TRBV7-8 and TRBJ2-3; D gene ambiguous. CDR1 and CDR2 (germline): SGHVS, FQNEAQ. The V gene lost 1 base and the J gene lost 4 bases, with 6 bases spanning the gap. This CDR3 spans 13 amino acids. DNA for the CDR3: TGTGCCAGCAGCTTAGTGTCGGCAGATACGCAGTATTTT. Protein product: CASSLVSADTQYF.

This clone was recorded once. The CDR3 protein is CASSTDREYEQYF. Here the CDR3 DNA reads TGTGCCAGCAGCACGGACAGGGAGTACGAGCAGTACTTC. The V gene is TRBV28, the J gene TRBJ2-7; 8 bases agree with TRBD1. The CDR3 contains 13 residues. The V and J ends lost 6 bases and 4 bases, in that order; junction bases with no gene match: 5. From germline, CDR1 is MDHEN and CDR2 SYDVKM.

V is TRBV15 and J is TRBJ2-7, with TRBD2 matching 9 bases. Trimming removed 5 bases from V and 3 bases from J; junction bases left unmatched: 11. The CDR3 is 16 residues long. Germline lookup yields CDR1 LNHNV and CDR2 YYDKDF (reference sequence). The CDR3 is CATSAGAGGLVYEQYF. The CDR3 nucleotides read TGTGCCACCAGCGCCGGGGCGGGAGGGTTGGTCTACGAGCAGTACTTC.

The rearrangement uses TRBV28 and TRBJ2-1; D is uncertain. Trimming pared 6 bases from V and 2 bases from J, leaving 14 bases between. The V gene's germline CDR1 is MDHEN and CDR2 SYDVKM. The CDR3 runs 15 residues. CDR3 coding DNA: TGTGCCAGCAGCGAAACCGCTGAGCCCTACAATGAGCAGTTCTTC. It is translated as CASSETAEPYNEQFF.

The chain employs TRBV27 and TRBJ2-1; 7 bases match TRBD2. The CDR3 extends over 17 amino acids. The V and J ends lost 6 bases and 6 bases, in that order; junction bases with no gene match: 17. CDR1 is MNHEY, CDR2 SMNVEV, per germline (reference sequence). The DNA for the CDR3 is TGTGCCAGCAGCTTTAGGCCTAGGCGGGAGTATTCCAATGAGCAGTTCTTC. This gives the protein CASSFRPRREYSNEQFF.